These 20 T cell receptor beta chains originate from one sample sequenced in a study of blood T cell repertoires in COVID-19. Clones were read by immunoSEQ multiplex PCR, and TCRdb kept only the in-frame ones, dropping some. Of approximately 130,000 clones listed, approximately 90% are singletons. Sequencing was carried out using peripheral blood. These receptors came from a man between 50 and 59 years old with acute or convalescent COVID-19.

The chain combines TRBV6-5 with TRBJ2-7, with 7 nucleotides matching TRBD1. Germline loops: CDR1 MNHEY, CDR2 SVGAGI. Trimming at V came to 8 bases and at J to 0 bases, leaving 7 bases not matched to a gene. The CDR3 runs 14 residues. DNA of the CDR3: TGTGCCAGCTCCCCGACAGGGAGCTCCTACGAGCAGTACTTC. It is translated as CASSPTGSSYEQYF.

In its sample, this clone was seen once. The genes are TRBV27 and TRBJ1-2, with 8 nucleotides matching TRBD1. After removal of 3 bases from V and 5 bases from J, the junction contained 5 bases not matched to a gene. Germline values: CDR1 MNHEY, CDR2 SMNVEV (reference sequence). The CDR3 sequence is 14 residues long. This CDR3 reads CASSFLGQEYGYTF. As DNA, the CDR3 is TGTGCCAGCAGTTTCTTGGGACAGGAATATGGCTACACCTTC.

This clone was counted once. V is TRBV7-9 and J is TRBJ1-5, with 9 positions matching TRBD1. CDR1 is SEHNR, CDR2 FQNEAQ, per germline (reference sequence). J gave up 0 bases and V 3 bases, and 9 bases lay outside the gene matches. The CDR3 covers 18 residues. CDR3 bases: TGTGCCAGCAGCTTGGGACAGGGAGCCTTCCTTAGCAATCAGCCCCAGCATTTT. As protein: CASSLGQGAFLSNQPQHF.

This chain links TRBV7-9 with TRBJ1-4, with D possibly TRBD1 on 5 matching bases. V dropped 1 base and J dropped 6 bases, with 15 bases sitting between them. Germline CDR1 SEHNR, CDR2 FQNEAQ (reference sequence). The CDR3 runs to 16 residues. The CDR3 region has the DNA TGTGCCAGCAGCTTAGACATCGGGGGAGGGCATGAAAAACTGTTTTTT. It translates to CASSLDIGGGHEKLFF.

The rearrangement joins TRBV6-5 to TRBJ1-5, with 7 bases matching TRBD1. Per germline, CDR1 MNHEY and CDR2 SVGAGI. J was trimmed by 3 bases and V by 6 bases; bases with no gene match: 8. CDR3 length equals 15 residues. The CDR3 here is CASRRGDSPNQPQHF. The CDR3 bases are TGTGCCAGCAGGAGGGGGGACAGCCCCAATCAGCCCCAGCATTTT.

V and J are TRBV5-1 and TRBJ2-3; 7 nucleotides align to TRBD1. The CDR3 loop spans 16 amino acids. The germline CDR1 and CDR2 sequences are SGHRS and YFSETQ. Trimming cost V 4 bases and J 4 bases; bases outside gene matches: 12. CDR3: CASSPEGGANSDTQYF. CDR3 sequence (DNA): TGCGCCAGCAGCCCGGAAGGGGGCGCCAACTCAGATACGCAGTATTTT.

The J gene is TRBJ2-5, the V gene TRBV6-5; no reliable D call. The CDR3 spans 15 residues. The germline V and J ends were trimmed by 2 bases and 2 bases, with 12 bases remaining between them. The germline CDR1 and CDR2 sequences are MNHEY and SVGAGI. This CDR3 reads CASSYLYELQETQYF. DNA of the CDR3: TGTGCCAGCAGTTACCTGTATGAGTTACAAGAGACCCAGTACTTC.

J is TRBJ2-6 and V is TRBV6-4, with 8 bases matching TRBD1. Losses at the gene ends were 6 bases for V and 9 bases for J; bases not matched to a gene: 10. The CDR3 length is 15 residues. Per germline, CDR1 MRHNA and CDR2 SNTAGT. DNA of the CDR3: TGTGCCAGCAGCGCTCAGATAGGGACAGGCAACGTCCTGACTTTC. Encoded protein: CASSAQIGTGNVLTF.

This chain links TRBV6-5 with TRBJ1-4; 7 positions match TRBD1. The CDR3 is 16 residues long. Trimming at V came to 0 bases and at J to 3 bases, leaving 4 bases not matched to a gene. CDR1 and CDR2 (germline): MNHEY, SVGAGI. CDR3 coding DNA: TGTGCCAGCAGTTACTCGCCGGGACAGCCTAATGAAAAACTGTTTTTT. Amino acid sequence: CASSYSPGQPNEKLFF.

This clone has just one count. V usage is TRBV29-1 and J usage is TRBJ1-5, with TRBD1 as a possible D gene (6 bases). Per the germline V gene, CDR1 is SQVTM and CDR2 is ANQGSEA. V gave up 2 bases and J gave up 6 bases, with 14 bases separating them. The CDR3 length is 14 residues. CDR3 loop: CSVEIQGRGQPQHF. DNA of the CDR3: TGCAGCGTTGAAATACAGGGAAGAGGTCAGCCCCAGCATTTT.

This clone occurred once. The same CDR3 can be traced to other DNA sequences in this sample. V is TRBV7-9 and J is TRBJ2-7, with D perhaps matching TRBD2 (6 bases). The germline gives CDR1 SEHNR, CDR2 FQNEAQ (reference sequence). The CDR3 is 13 amino acids. V was trimmed by 1 base and J by 3 bases, leaving 7 bases between them. Written as DNA, the CDR3 is TGTGCCAGCAGCTTAGGGCGGGGCTACGAGCAGTACTTC. Translating gives CASSLGRGYEQYF.

V gene TRBV9 combines with J gene TRBJ2-7, with D perhaps TRBD1 (6 bases). The CDR3 consists of 15 residues. V lost 0 bases and J lost 2, with 12 bases in between. Germline CDR1 reads SGDLS; CDR2 reads YYNGEE. The DNA for the CDR3 is TGTGCCAGCAGCGTAGAGTCAGGGGCAGCCTACGAGCAGTACTTC. Its protein product is CASSVESGAAYEQYF.

The chain uses TRBV27 and TRBJ1-2, with D uncertain. Germline V gives CDR1 MNHEY, CDR2 SMNVEV (reference sequence). V lost 2 bases, J lost 7 bases, and 11 bases lay in between. This CDR3 region has 13 residues. The CDR3: CASSLEGVTGYTF. The CDR3 DNA reads TGTGCCAGCAGTTTAGAGGGAGTGACTGGCTACACCTTC.

This chain links TRBV4-3 with TRBJ2-7; TRBD1 matches 7 bases. Germline trimming cut 2 bases from V and 1 base from J; bases unmatched to any gene: 5. The length of the CDR3 is 15 residues. Germline lookup yields CDR1 LGHNA and CDR2 YSLEER. The CDR3 loop is CASSQLRTGSYEQYF. The CDR3 coding sequence is TGCGCCAGCAGCCAACTGAGGACAGGATCCTACGAGCAGTACTTC.

The chain combines TRBV9 with TRBJ2-7, with 10 bases that match TRBD1. The V gene end was trimmed by 3 bases and the J gene end by 1 base; junction bases not matched to a gene: 4. The CDR3 is made up of 15 amino acids. Germline CDR1 SGDLS, CDR2 YYNGEE. CDR3 protein: CASSARDRGSYEQYF. The CDR3, as DNA: TGTGCCAGCAGCGCCCGGGACAGGGGTTCCTACGAGCAGTACTTC.

The chain couples TRBV6-2 or TRBV6-3 to TRBJ2-6; TRBD1 matches 7 bases. Germline V gives CDR1 MNHEY, CDR2 SVGEGT. The CDR3 extends over 17 amino acids. The junction had 4 bases not matched to a gene; V was cut back by 0 bases and J by 2 bases. Here the CDR3 DNA reads TGTGCCAGCAGTTACTCGACAGGGTTGACTGGGGCCAACGTCCTGACTTTC. Its protein product is CASSYSTGLTGANVLTF.

This clone was counted only a few times. The chain carries TRBV19 and TRBJ1-1, with D unresolved. The V gene's germline CDR1 is LNHDA and CDR2 SQIVND (reference sequence). The CDR3 contains 12 residues. Trimming stripped 7 bases from V and 3 bases from J, with 9 bases between. For the CDR3, the DNA is TGTGCCAGTAAATGGGGAGACACTGAAGCTTTCTTT. Translating it yields CASKWGDTEAFF.

This clone was recorded a few times. The V call is TRBV19, the J call TRBJ1-5; 9 positions agree with TRBD1. Looked up from germline, CDR1 is LNHDA and CDR2 is SQIVND (reference sequence). J lost 5 bases, V lost 6 bases, and 5 bases had no gene match. This CDR3 region has 14 residues. The CDR3 loop is CASSSGQGYQPQHF. The DNA of the CDR3 is TGTGCCAGTAGCTCCGGACAGGGGTATCAGCCCCAGCATTTT.

This clone was detected once. The V call is TRBV7-9, the J call TRBJ1-5; D gene unclear. CDR1 and CDR2 (germline): SEHNR, FQNEAQ (reference sequence). V was pared by 4 bases and J by 4 bases, with 14 bases between. The CDR3 runs 15 residues. CDR3 DNA: TGTGCCAGCAGCTCCGCCGGGGTGGGGAATCAGCCCCAGCATTTT. This translates into CASSSAGVGNQPQHF. Variable domain in full (rest from reference TRBV7-9 and TRBJ1-5): DTGVSQNPRHKITKRGQNVTFRCDPISEHNRLYWYRQTLGQGPEFLTYFQNEAQLEKSRLLSDRFSAERPKGSFSTLEIQRTEQGDSAMYLCASSSAGVGNQPQHFGDGTRLSIL.

J is TRBJ2-1 and V is TRBV5-1, with 9 bases aligning to TRBD2. Germline V gives CDR1 SGHRS, CDR2 YFSETQ. The ends lost 2 bases at V and 5 bases at J; junction bases unmatched: 8. This CDR3 has 16 residues. The CDR3 DNA follows: TGCGCCAGCAGCTTAACCGGGACTAGCTTCAACAATGAGCAGTTCTTC. Translated: CASSLTGTSFNNEQFF.